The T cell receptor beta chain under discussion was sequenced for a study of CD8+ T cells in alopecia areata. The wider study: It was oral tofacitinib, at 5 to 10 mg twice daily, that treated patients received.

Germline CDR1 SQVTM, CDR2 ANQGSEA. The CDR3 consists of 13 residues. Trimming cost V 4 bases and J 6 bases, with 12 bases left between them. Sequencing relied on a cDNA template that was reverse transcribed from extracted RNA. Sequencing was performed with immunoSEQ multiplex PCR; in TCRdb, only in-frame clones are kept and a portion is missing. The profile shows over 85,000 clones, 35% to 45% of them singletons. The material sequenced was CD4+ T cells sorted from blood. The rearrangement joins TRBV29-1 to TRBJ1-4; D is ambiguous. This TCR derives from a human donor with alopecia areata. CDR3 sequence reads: CSVAGQRDEKLFF. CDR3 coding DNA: TGCAGCGTTGCAGGCCAAAGGGATGAAAAACTGTTTTTT.